The T cell receptor (beta chain) under discussion was sequenced for a study of shared clonotypes between healthy human individuals. The repertoire was sequenced with immunoSEQ multiplex PCR; TCRdb's copy has only in-frame clones and lacks some. The data contain over a million clones, more than 65% of them singletons. Turning to this clone: Its antigen is undetermined.

Points from the study as a whole: Represented diversity (both genetic and exposure-history) was limited by the small number of donors. The study generally estimated greater richness for naive than memory subsets.

Researchers partitioned CD4+ cells into CD45RA+ naive and CD45RA-negative memory subsets. The CDR3 has 13 residues. The germline V gene encodes CDR1 MNHNY and CDR2 SVGAGI (reference sequence). Trimming took 8 bases from V and 4 from J; bases not matched to a gene: 3. This chain uses TRBV6-6 with TRBJ1-5; 9 nucleotides match TRBD1. The sequencing sample was made of memory CD4+ T cells sorted from blood. Subset defined: CD45RA-negative fraction. This clonotype originated in a man between 18 and 29 years old in good health. The CDR3 here is CASADRGNQPQHF. Here the CDR3 DNA reads TGTGCCAGCGCGGACAGGGGAAATCAGCCCCAGCATTTT.